A single sample is the source of the 4 T cell receptor beta chains below, sequenced in a study of T cell responses to AZD1222 COVID-19 vaccine. Assay used: immunoSEQ multiplex PCR; TCRdb lists only in-frame clones, some missing. The table has more than 75,000 clones, roughly 85% seen once. The sequences come from peripheral blood, collected 28 days after the second AZD1222 dose. Source of these receptors: an adult who received the AZD1222 COVID-19 vaccine.

The chain carries TRBV11-2 and TRBJ1-1; a possible D gene is TRBD1 (5 bases). Trimming shortened V by 0 bases and J by 5 bases, and 13 bases separated the two germline ends. Germline values: CDR1 SGHAT, CDR2 FQNNGV. The CDR3 runs 15 residues. The CDR3 here is CASSLEVGAGTEAFF. The CDR3 DNA sequence: TGTGCCAGCAGCTTAGAAGTAGGGGCAGGGACTGAAGCTTTCTTT.

This clone has a handful of counts. V and J are TRBV10-3 and TRBJ2-1; TRBD2 matches 11 bases. Trimming at V came to 6 bases and at J to 5 bases, leaving 3 bases not matched to a gene. CDR1 ENHRY and CDR2 SYGVKD come from the germline V gene. CDR3 size: 14 residues. The CDR3 region has the DNA TGTGCCATCAGGGGGACTAGCGGAGACAATGAGCAGTTCTTC. Residues: CAIRGTSGDNEQFF.

This rearrangement joins TRBV27 to TRBJ2-7, with 8 bases lining up with TRBD1. Per the germline V gene, CDR1 is MNHEY and CDR2 is SMNVEV (reference sequence). The CDR3 is 16 amino acids. The trim removed 1 base at V and 5 bases at J, leaving 10 bases unmatched. In nucleotides, the CDR3 is TGTGCCAGCAGTTTATTAGACGGGACAGGTAAAGACGAGCAGTACTTC. This encodes CASSLLDGTGKDEQYF.

This chain uses TRBV5-4 with TRBJ1-1; no firm D call. The V gene's germline CDR1 is SGHNT and CDR2 YYREEE (reference sequence). V was shortened by 2 bases and J by 4 bases, with 9 bases between the two germline ends. There are 13 residues in the CDR3. The CDR3 nucleotides read TGTGCCAGCAGCTTTTACGGTCTCACTGAAGCTTTCTTT. It specifies CASSFYGLTEAFF. The whole variable domain, filled in from reference TRBV5-4 and TRBJ1-1, reads ETGVTQSPTHLIKTRGQQVTLRCSSQSGHNTVSWYQQALGQGPQFIFQYYREEENGRGNFPPRFSGLQFPNYSSELNVNALELDDSALYLCASSFYGLTEAFFGQGTRLTVV.